These T cell receptor beta chains were read from a single sample in a study of Tregs in tolerant kidney transplant recipients. TCRdb keeps only in-frame clones here, not all; method: immunoSEQ multiplex PCR. This repertoire shows 50,000 to 80,000 clones, 98% found once; its top ten account for 0.34%. The sample in question was Tregs from blood, obtained before the transplant. The source is a human donor who received a combined kidney and bone marrow transplant. The CDR3 runs from the conserved cysteine through the conserved F or W. Fields, in order: CDR3 DNA, CDR3 protein, clone size, CDR3 length, J gene, V gene, D gene. The D gene is left open where the match is weak. Only some rows state a clone size, as once, few, many or a class for expanded clones.

TGTGCCAGCAGCTTAAATACGGGGCAGCCCCAGCATTTT	CASSLNTGQPQHF	-	13	TRBJ1-5	TRBV7-2	-
TGTGCCAGCAGCTCCGGTGGGCGGGGGATGTTC	CASSSGGRGMF	-	11	TRBJ2-7	TRBV7-9	TRBD2
TGTGCCAGCAGCTTGGTCGGGACAGGAAGGGGCTACACCTTC	CASSLVGTGRGYTF	-	14	TRBJ1-2	TRBV5-5	TRBD1
TGTGCCAGCAGTTTATGGGGGACAGGGGGTCGGGATGAGCAGTTCTTC	CASSLWGTGGRDEQFF	once	16	TRBJ2-1	TRBV27	TRBD1
TGTGCCAGCAGCCCCGGGACTACGGCTGTTGACACGCAGTATTTT	CASSPGTTAVDTQYF	-	15	TRBJ2-3	TRBV7-2	TRBD2
TGTGCCAGCTCACCAAGTAGTAGCACAGATACGCAGTATTTT	CASSPSSSTDTQYF	-	14	TRBJ2-3	TRBV18	-
TGTGCCATCAAGGTACAGGGTTGGAACTATGGCTACACCTTC	CAIKVQGWNYGYTF	-	14	TRBJ1-2	TRBV10-3	-
TGCGCCAGCAGCCGGGTAGGGGGGGACTATGGCTACACCTTC	CASSRVGGDYGYTF	-	14	TRBJ1-2	TRBV4-3	-
TGCGCCAGCAGCTTGCCCACACTAGCGGGGGGCGGAGAGACCCAGTACTTC	CASSLPTLAGGGETQYF	-	17	TRBJ2-5	TRBV5-1	TRBD2
TGTGCCAGCAGCCCCCGGGGGAGGGACACCGGGGAGCTGTTTTTT	CASSPRGRDTGELFF	-	15	TRBJ2-2	TRBV6-5	TRBD2
TGTGCCTGGAGCGGGGGAGACACAGATACGCAGTATTTT	CAWSGGDTDTQYF	-	13	TRBJ2-3	TRBV30	-
TGTGCCAGCAGCCCGACCCGGGACAGGGCCTACAATGAGCAGTTCTTC	CASSPTRDRAYNEQFF	-	16	TRBJ2-1	TRBV13	TRBD1
TGCGCCAGCAGCCTGGTAGGAGGGGTCACTGAAGCTTTCTTT	CASSLVGGVTEAFF	-	14	TRBJ1-1	TRBV5-1	-
TGTGCCAGCAGCTTAGTCAGGGGAGACACTGAAGCTTTCTTT	CASSLVRGDTEAFF	-	14	TRBJ1-1	TRBV7-2	-
TGTGCCAGCAGCCTACGGACAGGGCATCAGCCCCAGCATTTT	CASSLRTGHQPQHF	-	14	TRBJ1-5	TRBV7-6	TRBD1
TGTGCCATCAGTGATAACGTCAGACAAGAGACCCAGTACTTC	CAISDNVRQETQYF	-	14	TRBJ2-5	TRBV10-3	-
TGCGCCAGCAGCTTCGTGACAGGGGTGGGAACTGAAGCTTTCTTT	CASSFVTGVGTEAFF	-	15	TRBJ1-1	TRBV5-1	TRBD1
TGTGCTAGTGGTTTTTGGTCAGGGGGTGTGAACACTGAAGCTTTCTTT	CASGFWSGGVNTEAFF	-	16	TRBJ1-1	TRBV12-5	TRBD1
TGCGCCAGCAGCCCACCGGGACAGGGGGCGCCCGGCTACACCTTC	CASSPPGQGAPGYTF	-	15	TRBJ1-2	TRBV5-1	TRBD1
TGTGCCTGGACCTCACCCCCCGGGGGAGTGGAAACAGATACGCAGTATTTT	CAWTSPPGGVETDTQYF	-	17	TRBJ2-3	TRBV30	-
TGTGCCAGCAGCAAAGCGGTTTCTCCTTACAAAAACATTCAGTACTTC	CASSKAVSPYKNIQYF	-	16	TRBJ2-4	TRBV11-2	-
TGCGCCAGCAGTCAATTTGAAGGACTAGCGGGAGGTTCGGTGATGGAGACCCAGTACTTC	CASSQFEGLAGGSVMETQYF	-	20	TRBJ2-5	TRBV23-1	TRBD2
TGTGCCAGCTCACCCGGAGGGGGGGGCAGTGAAGCTTTCTTT	CASSPGGGGSEAFF	once	14	TRBJ1-1	TRBV18	-
TGTGCCAGCAGTTTAGCGGGGGAGGCTCAAGAGACCCAGTACTTC	CASSLAGEAQETQYF	-	15	TRBJ2-5	TRBV28	TRBD2
TGTGCCAGTATAAATCATCGGGGACTCTCTGGAAACACCATATATTTT	CASINHRGLSGNTIYF	-	16	TRBJ1-3	TRBV19	-
TGTGCCAGCAGCTTAGGATCAGGGATTAAGACCCAGTACTTC	CASSLGSGIKTQYF	-	14	TRBJ2-5	TRBV7-2	-
TGTGCCAGCAGTGTGGTCGGGAGGGCCCTAAATGAGCAGTTCTTC	CASSVVGRALNEQFF	-	15	TRBJ2-1	TRBV6-1	TRBD2
TGTGCCAGCAGCCGAGGACTAGCGGGGGGATACACCGGGGAGCTGTTTTTT	CASSRGLAGGYTGELFF	-	17	TRBJ2-2	TRBV5-6	TRBD2